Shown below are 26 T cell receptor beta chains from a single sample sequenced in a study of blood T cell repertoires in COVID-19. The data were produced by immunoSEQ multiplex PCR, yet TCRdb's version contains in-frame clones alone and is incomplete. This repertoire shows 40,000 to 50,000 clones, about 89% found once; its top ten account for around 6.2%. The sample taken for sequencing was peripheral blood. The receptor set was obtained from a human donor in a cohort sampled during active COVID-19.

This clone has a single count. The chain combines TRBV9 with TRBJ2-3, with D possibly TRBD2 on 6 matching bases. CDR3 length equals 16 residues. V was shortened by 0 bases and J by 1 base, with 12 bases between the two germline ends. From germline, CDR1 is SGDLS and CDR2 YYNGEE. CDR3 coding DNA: TGTGCCAGCAGCGTAGGACTAGGGATCGGCACAGATACGCAGTATTTT. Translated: CASSVGLGIGTDTQYF.

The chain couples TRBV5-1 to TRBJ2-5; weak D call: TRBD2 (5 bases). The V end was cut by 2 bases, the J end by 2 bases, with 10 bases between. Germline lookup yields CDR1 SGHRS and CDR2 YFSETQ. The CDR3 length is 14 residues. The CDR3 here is CASSLTRLQETQYF. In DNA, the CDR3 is TGCGCCAGCAGCTTAACAAGACTACAAGAGACCCAGTACTTC.

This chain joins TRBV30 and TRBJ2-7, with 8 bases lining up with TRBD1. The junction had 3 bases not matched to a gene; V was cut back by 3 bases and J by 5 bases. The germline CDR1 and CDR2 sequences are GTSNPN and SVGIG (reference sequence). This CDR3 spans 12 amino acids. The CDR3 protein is CAWRDRVDEQYF. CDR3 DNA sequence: TGTGCCTGGAGGGACAGGGTTGACGAGCAGTACTTC. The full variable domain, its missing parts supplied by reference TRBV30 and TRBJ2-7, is SQTIHQWPATLVQPVGSPLSLECTVEGTSNPNLYWYRQAAGRGLQLLFYSVGIGQISSEVPQNLSASRPQDRQFILSSKKLLLSDSGFYLCAWRDRVDEQYFGPGTRLTVT.

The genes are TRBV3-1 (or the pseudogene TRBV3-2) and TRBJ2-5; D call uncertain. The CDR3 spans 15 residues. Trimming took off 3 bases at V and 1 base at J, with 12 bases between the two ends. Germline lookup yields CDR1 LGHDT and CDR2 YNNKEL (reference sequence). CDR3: CASSQESHFQETQYF. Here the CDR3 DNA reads TGTGCCAGCAGCCAGGAGTCACATTTCCAAGAGACCCAGTACTTC.

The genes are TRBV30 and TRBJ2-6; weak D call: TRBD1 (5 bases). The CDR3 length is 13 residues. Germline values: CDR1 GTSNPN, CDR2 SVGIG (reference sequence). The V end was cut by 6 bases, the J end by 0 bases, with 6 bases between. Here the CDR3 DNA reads TGTGCCTGTGACAGCTCTGGGGCCAACGTCCTGACTTTC. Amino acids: CACDSSGANVLTF. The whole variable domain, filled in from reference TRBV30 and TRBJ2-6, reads SQTIHQWPATLVQPVGSPLSLECTVEGTSNPNLYWYRQAAGRGLQLLFYSVGIGQISSEVPQNLSASRPQDRQFILSSKKLLLSDSGFYLCACDSSGANVLTFGAGSRLTVL.

CDR3 amino acids: CASSKDTPYGYTF. The CDR3 DNA is TGTGCCAGCAGTAAGGACACCCCCTATGGCTACACCTTC. The chain joins TRBV2 to TRBJ1-2; perhaps TRBD1 as D (5 bases). The V gene's germline CDR1 is SNHLY and CDR2 FYNNEI. The V end lost 5 bases, the J end lost 4 bases, and 11 bases lay between the germline ends. This CDR3 comprises 13 residues.

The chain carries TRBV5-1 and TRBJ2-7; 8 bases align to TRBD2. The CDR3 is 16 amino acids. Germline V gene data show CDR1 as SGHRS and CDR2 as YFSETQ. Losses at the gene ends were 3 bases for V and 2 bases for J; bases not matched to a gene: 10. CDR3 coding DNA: TGCGCCAGCAGCTGGGCTCCCGGGACTAGAACCTACGAGCAGTACTTC. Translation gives CASSWAPGTRTYEQYF. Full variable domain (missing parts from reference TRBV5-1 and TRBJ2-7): KAGVTQTPRYLIKTRGQQVTLSCSPISGHRSVSWYQQTPGQGLQFLFEYFSETQRNKGNFPGRFSGRQFSNSRSEMNVSTLELGDSALYLCASSWAPGTRTYEQYFGPGTRLTVT.

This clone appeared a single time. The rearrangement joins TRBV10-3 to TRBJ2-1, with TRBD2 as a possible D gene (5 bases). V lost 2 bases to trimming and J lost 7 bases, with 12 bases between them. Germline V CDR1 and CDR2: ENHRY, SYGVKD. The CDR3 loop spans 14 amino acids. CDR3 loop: CAISESRGANEQFF. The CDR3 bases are TGTGCCATCAGTGAGAGTCGGGGTGCGAATGAGCAGTTCTTC.

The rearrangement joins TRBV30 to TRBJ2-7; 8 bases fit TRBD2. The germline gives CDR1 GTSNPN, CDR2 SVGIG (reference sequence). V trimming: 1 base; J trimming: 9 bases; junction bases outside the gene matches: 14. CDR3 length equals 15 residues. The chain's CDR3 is CAWSGGLGGSTGQYF. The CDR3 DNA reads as TGTGCCTGGAGTGGGGGACTAGGAGGGTCTACGGGGCAGTACTTC.

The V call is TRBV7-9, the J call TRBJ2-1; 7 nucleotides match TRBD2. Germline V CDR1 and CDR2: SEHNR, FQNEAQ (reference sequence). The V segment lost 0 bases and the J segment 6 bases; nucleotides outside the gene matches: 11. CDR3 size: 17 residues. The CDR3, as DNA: TGTGCCAGCAGCTTAGCGGGGAGGGGCGTAAGGTCCAATGAGCAGTTCTTC. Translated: CASSLAGRGVRSNEQFF.

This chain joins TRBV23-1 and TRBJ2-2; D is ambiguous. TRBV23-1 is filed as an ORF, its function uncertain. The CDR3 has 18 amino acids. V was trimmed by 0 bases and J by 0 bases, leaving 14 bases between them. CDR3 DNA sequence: TGCGCCAGCAGTCAATCGCCCCGGTGGCAGGCGAACACCGGGGAGCTGTTTTTT. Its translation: CASSQSPRWQANTGELFF.

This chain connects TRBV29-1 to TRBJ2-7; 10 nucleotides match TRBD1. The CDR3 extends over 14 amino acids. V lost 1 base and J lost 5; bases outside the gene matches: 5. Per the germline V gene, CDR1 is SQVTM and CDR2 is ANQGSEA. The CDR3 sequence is CSVEGGTGANEQYF. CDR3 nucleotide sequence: TGCAGCGTTGAAGGAGGGACAGGGGCCAACGAGCAGTACTTC.

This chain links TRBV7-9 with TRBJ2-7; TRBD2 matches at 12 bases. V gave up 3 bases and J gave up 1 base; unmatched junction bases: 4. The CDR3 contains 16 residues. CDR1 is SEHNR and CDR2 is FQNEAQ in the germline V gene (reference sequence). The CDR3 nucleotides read TGTGCCAGCAGCTTCCCGCTAGCGGGGGGGTCCTACGAGCAGTACTTC. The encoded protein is CASSFPLAGGSYEQYF.

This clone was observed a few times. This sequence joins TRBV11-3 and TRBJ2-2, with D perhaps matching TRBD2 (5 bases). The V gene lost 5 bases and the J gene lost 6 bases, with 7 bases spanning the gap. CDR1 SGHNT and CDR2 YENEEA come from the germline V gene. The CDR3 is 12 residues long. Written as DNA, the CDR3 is TGTGCCAGCAGCCTGGGAGCCGGGGAGCTGTTTTTT. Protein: CASSLGAGELFF.

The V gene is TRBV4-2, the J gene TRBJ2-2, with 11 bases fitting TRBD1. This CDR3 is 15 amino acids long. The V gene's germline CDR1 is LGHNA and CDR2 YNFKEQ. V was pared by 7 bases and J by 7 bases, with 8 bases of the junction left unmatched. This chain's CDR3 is CASTPGQGVFGELFF. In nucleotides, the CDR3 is TGTGCCAGCACCCCGGGACAGGGGGTTTTCGGGGAGCTGTTTTTT.

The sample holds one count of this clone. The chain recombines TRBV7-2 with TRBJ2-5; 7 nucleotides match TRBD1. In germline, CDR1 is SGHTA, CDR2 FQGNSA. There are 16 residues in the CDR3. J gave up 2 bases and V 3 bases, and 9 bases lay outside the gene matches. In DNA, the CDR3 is TGTGCCAGCAGCTTTCGACAGGCAGGGGGTCAAGAGACCCAGTACTTC. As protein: CASSFRQAGGQETQYF.

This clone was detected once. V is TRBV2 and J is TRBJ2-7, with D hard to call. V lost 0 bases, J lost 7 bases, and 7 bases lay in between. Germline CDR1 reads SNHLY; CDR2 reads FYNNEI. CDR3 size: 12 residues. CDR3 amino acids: CASSEARWEQYF. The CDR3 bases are TGTGCCAGCAGTGAAGCGCGGTGGGAGCAGTACTTC.

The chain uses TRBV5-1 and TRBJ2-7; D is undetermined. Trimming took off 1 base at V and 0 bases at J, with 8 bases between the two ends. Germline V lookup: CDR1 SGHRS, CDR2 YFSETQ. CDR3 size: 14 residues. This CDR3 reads CASSLYQDSYEQYF. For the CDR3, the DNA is TGCGCCAGCAGCTTGTATCAGGACTCCTACGAGCAGTACTTC. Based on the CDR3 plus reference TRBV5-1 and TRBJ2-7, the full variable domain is KAGVTQTPRYLIKTRGQQVTLSCSPISGHRSVSWYQQTPGQGLQFLFEYFSETQRNKGNFPGRFSGRQFSNSRSEMNVSTLELGDSALYLCASSLYQDSYEQYFGPGTRLTVT.

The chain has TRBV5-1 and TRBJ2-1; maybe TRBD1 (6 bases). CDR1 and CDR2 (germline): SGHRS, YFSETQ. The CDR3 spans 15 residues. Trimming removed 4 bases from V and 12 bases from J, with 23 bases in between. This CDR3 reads CASSRPGVARQVQFF. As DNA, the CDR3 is TGCGCCAGCAGCCGTCCAGGGGTTGCCCGGCAGGTGCAGTTCTTC. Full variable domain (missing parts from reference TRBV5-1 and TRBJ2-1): KAGVTQTPRYLIKTRGQQVTLSCSPISGHRSVSWYQQTPGQGLQFLFEYFSETQRNKGNFPGRFSGRQFSNSRSEMNVSTLELGDSALYLCASSRPGVARQVQFFGPGTRLTVL.

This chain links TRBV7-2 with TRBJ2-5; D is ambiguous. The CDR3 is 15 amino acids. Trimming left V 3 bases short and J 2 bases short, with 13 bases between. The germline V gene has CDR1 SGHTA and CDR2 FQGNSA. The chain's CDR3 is CASSFFKQLQETQYF. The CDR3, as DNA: TGTGCCAGCAGCTTTTTCAAACAGCTTCAAGAGACCCAGTACTTC.

Here the CDR3 reads CASSLGTLLYEQYF. CDR3 sequence (DNA): TGCGCCAGCAGCTTGGGGACACTTCTCTACGAGCAGTACTTC. This sequence joins TRBV5-1 and TRBJ2-7, with D possibly TRBD1 on 5 matching bases. CDR3 length: 14 amino acids. Looked up from germline, CDR1 is SGHRS and CDR2 is YFSETQ. Deletions cut 0 bases from V and 3 bases from J, with 10 bases between. Complete variable domain (other parts from reference TRBV5-1 and TRBJ2-7): KAGVTQTPRYLIKTRGQQVTLSCSPISGHRSVSWYQQTPGQGLQFLFEYFSETQRNKGNFPGRFSGRQFSNSRSEMNVSTLELGDSALYLCASSLGTLLYEQYFGPGTRLTVT.

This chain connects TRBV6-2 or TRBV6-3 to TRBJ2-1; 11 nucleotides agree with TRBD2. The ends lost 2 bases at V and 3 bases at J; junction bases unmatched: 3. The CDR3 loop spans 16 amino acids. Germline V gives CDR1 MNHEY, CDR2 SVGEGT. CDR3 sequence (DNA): TGTGCCAGCAGTTACCCCGGGACTAGCGGCTACAATGAGCAGTTCTTC. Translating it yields CASSYPGTSGYNEQFF.

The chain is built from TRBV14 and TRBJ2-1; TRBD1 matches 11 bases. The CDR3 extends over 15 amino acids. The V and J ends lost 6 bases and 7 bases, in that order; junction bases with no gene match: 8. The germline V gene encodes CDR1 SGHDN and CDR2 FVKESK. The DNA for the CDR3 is TGTGCCAGCAGTGCTGTGGACAGGGGGCTGAATGAGCAGTTCTTC. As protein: CASSAVDRGLNEQFF.

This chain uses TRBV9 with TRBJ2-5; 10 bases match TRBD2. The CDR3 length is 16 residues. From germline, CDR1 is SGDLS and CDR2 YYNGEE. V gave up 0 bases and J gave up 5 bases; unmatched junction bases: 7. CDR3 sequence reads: CASSVGGAGGRETQYF. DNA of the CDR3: TGTGCCAGCAGCGTAGGGGGAGCGGGAGGGAGGGAGACCCAGTACTTC.

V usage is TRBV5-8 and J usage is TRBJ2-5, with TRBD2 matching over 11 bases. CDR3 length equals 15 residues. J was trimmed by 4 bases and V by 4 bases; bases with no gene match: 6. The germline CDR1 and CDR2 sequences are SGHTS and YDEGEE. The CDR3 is CASSPLAGVRETQYF. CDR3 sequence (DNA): TGTGCCAGCAGCCCACTAGCGGGAGTCAGAGAGACCCAGTACTTC.

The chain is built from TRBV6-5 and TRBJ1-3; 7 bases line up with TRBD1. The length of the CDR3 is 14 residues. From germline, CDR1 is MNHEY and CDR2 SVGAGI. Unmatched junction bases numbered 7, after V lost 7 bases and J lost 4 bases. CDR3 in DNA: TGTGCCAGCAAACGCCGGGACAGAGGAAACACCATATATTTT. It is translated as CASKRRDRGNTIYF.